One T cell receptor (beta chain) is described in this entry. Trimming took off 5 bases at V and 1 base at J, with 15 bases between the two ends. Germline CDR1 is SGHNT and CDR2 is YYREEE (reference sequence). This CDR3 has 15 residues. Here immunoSEQ multiplex PCR was the method, and the copy in TCRdb shows in-frame clones only, minus some. This sample yields about 480,000 clones, of which about 75% are seen a single time; approximately 12% belongs to the top ten. This entry belongs to a study of shared clonotypes between healthy human individuals. The sequenced material came from PBMCs. This sequence originates from a woman aged 40 to 55 in good health. Some clones in this sample may be carry-over from other donors' samples. The chain combines TRBV5-4 with TRBJ2-5, with D maybe TRBD1 (6 bases). CDR3 loop: CASRLPSDSQETQYF. DNA for the CDR3: TGTGCCAGCAGATTGCCGTCGGACAGCCAAGAGACCCAGTACTTC.